This T cell receptor beta chain originates from a study of control samples from healthy donors and cancer patients. Here immunoSEQ multiplex PCR was the method, and the copy in TCRdb shows in-frame clones only, minus some. Of over 150,000 clones listed, approximately 94% are singletons. Sequencing used PBMCs. The source is a man in his 60s with colorectal cancer.

The DNA for the CDR3 is TGTGCCAGCAGCTGGGGCGGGGTATATAGCAATCAGCCCCAGCATTTT. Protein product: CASSWGGVYSNQPQHF. The rearrangement uses TRBV5-6 and TRBJ1-5; D may be TRBD1 (5 bases). The CDR3 totals 16 residues. Trimming cost V 3 bases and J 0 bases, with 13 bases left between them. Germline V CDR1 and CDR2: SGHDT, YYEEEE.